This T cell receptor (beta chain) was captured by sequencing in a study of T cell changes during pregnancy in multiple sclerosis. The CDR3 extends over 13 amino acids. With 4 bases clipped from V and 2 bases from J, the junction kept 2 bases outside the gene matches. The germline gives CDR1 SGHRS, CDR2 YFSETQ. Here immunoSEQ multiplex PCR was the method, and the copy in TCRdb shows in-frame clones only, minus some. Here the sample spans tens of thousands of clones, around 90% being singletons. The chain combines TRBV5-1 with TRBJ1-2, with 7 bases matching TRBD1. The receptor comes from a female donor in good health, enrolled as a control in a pregnancy study. Sample: CD4+ T cells from peripheral blood mononuclear cells, taken in the third trimester of pregnancy. The DNA for the CDR3 is TGCGCCAGCAGCCCACAGGGGAACTATGGCTACACCTTC. Its protein product is CASSPQGNYGYTF.